This entry features one T cell receptor (beta chain) sequence. Its antigen remains unknown. These data are taken from a study of cytomegalovirus exposure and HLA in healthy donors. Study observations and caveats: Sequencing probably produced one cluster of sequence variants that were highly shared. Rare TCR sequences dominated, though some public TCRs recurred in many donors.

Amplification used 60 Vbeta primers and 13 Jbeta primers. Libraries were prepared by immunoSEQ multiplex PCR; TCRdb keeps only in-frame clonotypes and omits some of them. The sample lists about 130,000 clones, more than 80% seen once, with just over 2.5% in the top ten. This sequence was found in a man aged 30 to 39 in good health and CMV-seronegative. The sequenced material came from PBMCs.

The CDR3 DNA reads TGTGCCAGCAGCGTAGTAGCCGTCAGCTACAATGAGCAGTTCTTC. Translating it yields CASSVVAVSYNEQFF. This chain connects TRBV9 to TRBJ2-1; D is unclear. CDR1 is SGDLS and CDR2 is YYNGEE in the germline V gene. Trimming took 0 bases from V and 3 from J, leaving 10 bases between them. The CDR3 runs 15 residues.